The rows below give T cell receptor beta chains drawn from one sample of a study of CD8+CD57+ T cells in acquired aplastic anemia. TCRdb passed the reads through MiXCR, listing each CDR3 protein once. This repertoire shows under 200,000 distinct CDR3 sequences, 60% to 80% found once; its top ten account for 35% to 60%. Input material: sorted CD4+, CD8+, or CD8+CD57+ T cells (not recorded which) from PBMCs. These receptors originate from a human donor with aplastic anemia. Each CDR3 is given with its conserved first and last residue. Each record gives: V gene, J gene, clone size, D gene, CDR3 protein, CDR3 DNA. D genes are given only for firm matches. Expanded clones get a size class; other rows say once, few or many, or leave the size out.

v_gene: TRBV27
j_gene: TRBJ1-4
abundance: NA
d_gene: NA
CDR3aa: CASSTWDGDNEKLFF
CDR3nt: TGTGCCAGCAGTACCTGGGACGGAGATAATGAAAAACTGTTTTTT

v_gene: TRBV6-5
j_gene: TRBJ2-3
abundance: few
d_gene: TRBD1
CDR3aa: CASSYLDRGLSSTDTQYF
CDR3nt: TGTGCCAGCAGTTACTTAGACAGGGGGCTCTCCAGCACAGATACGCAGTATTTT

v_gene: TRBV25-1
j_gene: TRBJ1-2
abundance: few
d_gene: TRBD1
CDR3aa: CASSGGRGRLANYGYTF
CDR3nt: TGTGCCAGCAGTGGGGGAAGGGGGCGGTTAGCTAACTATGGCTACACCTTC

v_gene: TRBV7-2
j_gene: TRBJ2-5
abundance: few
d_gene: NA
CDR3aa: CASSSRQGMGPQYF
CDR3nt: TGTGCCAGCAGCTCCCGGCAGGGCATGGGTCCCCAGTACTTC

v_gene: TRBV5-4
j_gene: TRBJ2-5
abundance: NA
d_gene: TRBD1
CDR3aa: CASRMTGGKETQYF
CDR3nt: TGTGCCAGTAGGATGACAGGGGGCAAAGAGACCCAGTACTTC

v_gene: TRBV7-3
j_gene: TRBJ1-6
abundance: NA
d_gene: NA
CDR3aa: CASSLRLNNSPLHF
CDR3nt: TGTGCCAGCAGTTTGCGTCTGAATAATTCACCCCTCCACTTT

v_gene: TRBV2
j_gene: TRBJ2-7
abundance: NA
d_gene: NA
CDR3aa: CASSGGGEQYF
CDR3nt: TGTGCCAGCAGTGGTGGAGGCGAGCAGTACTTC

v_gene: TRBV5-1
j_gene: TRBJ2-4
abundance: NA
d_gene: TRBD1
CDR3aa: CASSLQTGELAKNIQYF
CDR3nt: TGCGCCAGCAGCTTGCAGACAGGGGAACTAGCCAAAAACATTCAGTACTTC

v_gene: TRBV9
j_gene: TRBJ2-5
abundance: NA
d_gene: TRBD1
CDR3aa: CASSARTGPNQETQYF
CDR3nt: TGTGCCAGCAGCGCGAGGACAGGGCCGAACCAAGAGACCCAGTACTTC

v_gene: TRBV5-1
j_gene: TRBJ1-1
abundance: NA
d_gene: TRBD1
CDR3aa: CASSFGQGGTEAFF
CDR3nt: TGCGCCAGCAGCTTCGGACAGGGTGGGACTGAAGCTTTCTTT

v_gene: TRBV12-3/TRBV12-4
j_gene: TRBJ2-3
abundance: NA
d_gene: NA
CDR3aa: CASSLRGGPPDTQYF
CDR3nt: TGTGCCAGCAGTTTAAGGGGGGGGCCGCCAGATACGCAGTATTTT

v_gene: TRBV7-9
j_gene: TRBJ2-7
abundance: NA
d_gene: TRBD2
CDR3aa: CASSLVDSGGPTYEQYF
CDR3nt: TGTGCCAGCAGCTTGGTTGATAGCGGGGGACCTACCTACGAGCAGTACTTC

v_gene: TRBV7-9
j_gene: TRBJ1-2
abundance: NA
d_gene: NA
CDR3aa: CASSLGGGNYSYTF
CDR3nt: TGTGCCAGCAGCTTAGGGGGGGGAAACTACAGCTACACCTTC

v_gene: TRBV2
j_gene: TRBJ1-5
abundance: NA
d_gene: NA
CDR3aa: CASSPQPGRNQPQHF
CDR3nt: TGTGCCAGCAGCCCGCAGCCAGGGCGCAATCAGCCCCAGCATTTT